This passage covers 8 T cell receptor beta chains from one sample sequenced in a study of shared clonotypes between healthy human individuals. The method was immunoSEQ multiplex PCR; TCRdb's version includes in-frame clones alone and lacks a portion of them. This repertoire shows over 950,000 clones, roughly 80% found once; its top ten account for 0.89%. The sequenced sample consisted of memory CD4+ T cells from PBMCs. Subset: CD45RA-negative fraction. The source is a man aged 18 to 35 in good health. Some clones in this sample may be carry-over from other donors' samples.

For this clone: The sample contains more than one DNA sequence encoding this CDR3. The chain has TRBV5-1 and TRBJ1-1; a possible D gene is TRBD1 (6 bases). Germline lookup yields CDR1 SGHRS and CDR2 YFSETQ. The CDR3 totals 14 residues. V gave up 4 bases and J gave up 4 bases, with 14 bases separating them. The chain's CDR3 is CASSPGGGSTEAFF. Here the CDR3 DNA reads TGCGCCAGCAGCCCAGGAGGGGGAAGCACTGAAGCTTTCTTT.

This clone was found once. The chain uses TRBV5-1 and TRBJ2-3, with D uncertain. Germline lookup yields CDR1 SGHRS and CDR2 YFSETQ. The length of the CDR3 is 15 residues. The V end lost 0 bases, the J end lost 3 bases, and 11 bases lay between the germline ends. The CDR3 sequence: CASSLGAAPTDTQYF. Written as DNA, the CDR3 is TGCGCCAGCAGCTTGGGGGCCGCCCCGACAGATACGCAGTATTTT.

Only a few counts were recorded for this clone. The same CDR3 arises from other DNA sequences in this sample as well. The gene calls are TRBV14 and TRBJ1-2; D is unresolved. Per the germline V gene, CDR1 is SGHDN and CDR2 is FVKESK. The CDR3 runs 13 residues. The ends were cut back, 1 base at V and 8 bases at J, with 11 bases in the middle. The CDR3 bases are TGTGCCAGCAGCCAAGGATTCCGGTACGGCTACACCTTC. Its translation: CASSQGFRYGYTF.

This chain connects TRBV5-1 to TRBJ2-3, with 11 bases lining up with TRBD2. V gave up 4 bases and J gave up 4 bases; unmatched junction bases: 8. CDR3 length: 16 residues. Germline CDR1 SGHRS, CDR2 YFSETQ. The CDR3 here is CASSTNPLAGADTQYF. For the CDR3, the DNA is TGCGCCAGCAGCACCAACCCACTAGCGGGAGCAGATACGCAGTATTTT.

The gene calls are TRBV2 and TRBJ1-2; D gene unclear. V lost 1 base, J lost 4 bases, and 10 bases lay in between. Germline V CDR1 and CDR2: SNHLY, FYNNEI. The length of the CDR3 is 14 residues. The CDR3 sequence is CASSEGASLYGYTF. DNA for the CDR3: TGTGCCAGCAGTGAAGGGGCCTCCCTCTATGGCTACACCTTC.

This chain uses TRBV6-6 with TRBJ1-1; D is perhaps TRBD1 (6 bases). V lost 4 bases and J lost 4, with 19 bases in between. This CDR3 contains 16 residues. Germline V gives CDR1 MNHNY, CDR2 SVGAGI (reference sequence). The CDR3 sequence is CASSSTGNPLGTEAFF. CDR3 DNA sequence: TGTGCCAGCAGTTCCACAGGGAACCCCTTGGGCACTGAAGCTTTCTTT.

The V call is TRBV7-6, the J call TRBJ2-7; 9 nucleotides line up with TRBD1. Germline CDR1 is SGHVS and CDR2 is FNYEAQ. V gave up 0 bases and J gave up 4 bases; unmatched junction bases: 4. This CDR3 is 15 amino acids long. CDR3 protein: CASSLAGGQGYEQYF. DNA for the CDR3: TGTGCCAGCAGCTTAGCGGGAGGACAGGGGTACGAGCAGTACTTC.

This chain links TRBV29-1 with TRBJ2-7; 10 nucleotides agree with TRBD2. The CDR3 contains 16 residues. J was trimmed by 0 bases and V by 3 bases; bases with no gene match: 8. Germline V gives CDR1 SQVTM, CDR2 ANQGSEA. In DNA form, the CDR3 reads TGCAGCGTTGAGGGTACTAGCGGGAAGAGCTCCTACGAGCAGTACTTC. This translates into CSVEGTSGKSSYEQYF.